These 24 T cell receptor beta chains share one sample of origin, sequenced in a study of cytomegalovirus exposure and HLA in healthy donors. The PCR was carried out with 60 Vbeta primers and 13 Jbeta primers. Sequenced by immunoSEQ multiplex PCR; TCRdb stores in-frame clones only, minus some. Found here are around 140,000 clones; the top ten clones hold roughly 2%. The sequencing sample was made of PBMCs. The receptors were gathered from a young woman in good health and CMV-seronegative.

The rearrangement uses TRBV6-1 and TRBJ1-6; tentative D call: TRBD1 (6 bases). The CDR3 sequence is 15 residues long. V gave up 5 bases and J gave up 0 bases, with 8 bases separating them. Germline CDR1 is MNHNS and CDR2 is SASEGT. The CDR3 DNA is TGTGCCAGCAGTAGGGGGAGCTCCTATAATTCACCCCTCCACTTT. This translates into CASSRGSSYNSPLHF.

The chain employs TRBV6-5 and TRBJ2-7, with 11 bases matching TRBD2. Per the germline V gene, CDR1 is MNHEY and CDR2 is SVGAGI. This CDR3 has 12 residues. The V gene end was trimmed by 4 bases and the J gene end by 8 bases; junction bases not matched to a gene: 1. CDR3 region: CASSLTSGKQYF. The DNA of the CDR3 is TGTGCCAGCAGTTTGACTAGCGGGAAGCAGTACTTC.

The chain combines TRBV6-5 with TRBJ2-1; 8 bases agree with TRBD2. The CDR3 covers 15 residues. J lost 3 bases, V lost 7 bases, and 8 bases had no gene match. Germline values: CDR1 MNHEY, CDR2 SVGAGI. The chain's CDR3 is CASTDGSGNYNEQFF. The CDR3 nucleotides are TGTGCCAGCACGGACGGTAGCGGGAACTACAATGAGCAGTTCTTC.

The rearrangement uses TRBV2 and TRBJ1-1; the D gene is possibly TRBD1 (5 bases). Germline V gives CDR1 SNHLY, CDR2 FYNNEI. The CDR3 sequence is 13 residues long. Trimming took off 2 bases at V and 1 base at J, with 5 bases between the two ends. CDR3 protein: CASSEQGNTEAFF. As DNA, the CDR3 is TGTGCCAGCAGTGAACAGGGGAACACTGAAGCTTTCTTT.

The V call is TRBV27, the J call TRBJ1-1; D is possibly TRBD1 (5 bases). The CDR3 runs to 14 residues. In germline, CDR1 is MNHEY, CDR2 SMNVEV (reference sequence). The V end was cut by 4 bases, the J end by 3 bases, with 12 bases between. The CDR3 DNA is TGTGCCAGCAGTTCTCAGGGTTTGGACACTGAAGCTTTCTTT. Translation gives CASSSQGLDTEAFF.

The genes are TRBV19 and TRBJ1-6; unclear D gene. In germline, CDR1 is LNHDA, CDR2 SQIVND (reference sequence). CDR3 length equals 15 residues. The ends were cut back, 4 bases at V and 6 bases at J, with 13 bases in the middle. The CDR3 here is CASSTTGISNSPLHF. CDR3 coding DNA: TGTGCCAGTAGTACGACCGGGATCTCTAATTCACCCCTCCACTTT.

V is TRBV10-1 and J is TRBJ2-5; 7 bases match TRBD2. Germline values: CDR1 WNHNN, CDR2 SYGVQD (reference sequence). V gave up 3 bases and J gave up 4 bases; unmatched junction bases: 11. This CDR3 has 16 amino acids. CDR3: CASSEASSGHLETQYF. CDR3 nucleotides: TGCGCCAGCAGTGAAGCGTCTAGCGGACATTTAGAGACCCAGTACTTC.

The V call is TRBV7-9, the J call TRBJ2-7; possible D gene TRBD2, 6 bases. Looked up from germline, CDR1 is SEHNR and CDR2 is FQNEAQ (reference sequence). The length of the CDR3 is 13 residues. V shed 6 bases and J shed 0 bases, with 9 bases lying between them. CDR3 nucleotides: TGTGCCAGCAGGGCGGGAAGCTCCTACGAGCAGTACTTC. Protein product: CASRAGSSYEQYF.

The rearrangement links TRBV2 to TRBJ2-6, with 9 bases aligning to TRBD2. The CDR3 covers 18 residues. Unmatched junction bases numbered 12, after V lost 8 bases and J lost 1 base. CDR1 SNHLY and CDR2 FYNNEI come from the germline V gene. CDR3 sequence (DNA): TGTGCCAGCCAATATTTGTCTAGCGGGGCATCTGGGGCCAACGTCCTGACTTTC. Its protein is CASQYLSSGASGANVLTF.

V usage is TRBV6-5 and J usage is TRBJ1-5; 10 nucleotides match TRBD1. This CDR3 spans 16 amino acids. Germline V lookup: CDR1 MNHEY, CDR2 SVGAGI. The J segment lost 7 bases and the V segment lost 4 bases, leaving 10 bases of the junction unmatched. The CDR3 DNA reads TGTGCCAGCAGTTCCCTGACAGGGGGCTTTGGGCAGCCCCAGCATTTT. Translation gives CASSSLTGGFGQPQHF.

V gene TRBV7-3 combines with J gene TRBJ2-2, with D perhaps matching TRBD2 (6 bases). Germline CDR1 SGHTA, CDR2 FQGTGA. This CDR3 is built from 16 residues. The germline V and J ends were trimmed by 2 bases and 6 bases, with 16 bases remaining between them. The CDR3 DNA follows: TGTGCCAGCAGCTTAGGACTATTGGGAGGTGCCGGGGAGCTGTTTTTT. Protein sequence: CASSLGLLGGAGELFF.

CDR3 sequence reads: CASSKVTRRGNEQFF. As DNA, the CDR3 is TGTGCCAGCAGCAAAGTTACTAGACGGGGCAATGAGCAGTTCTTC. The chain joins TRBV21-1 to TRBJ2-1; TRBD2 is the table's D call and was not checked against the DNA. TRBV21-1 is described as a pseudogene. This CDR3 spans 15 amino acids.

The rearrangement uses TRBV7-8 and TRBJ1-2; 7 positions agree with TRBD1. Per germline, CDR1 SGHVS and CDR2 FQNEAQ. Germline trimming cut 1 base from V and 2 bases from J; bases unmatched to any gene: 4. This CDR3 contains 15 residues. The CDR3 sequence is CASSLVAGGNYGYTF. As DNA, the CDR3 is TGTGCCAGCAGCTTAGTCGCAGGGGGAAACTATGGCTACACCTTC.

V gene TRBV6-1 combines with J gene TRBJ2-3, with a weak D call TRBD2 (6 bases). The germline gives CDR1 MNHNS, CDR2 SASEGT. This CDR3 comprises 15 residues. The ends were cut back, 6 bases at V and 4 bases at J, with 17 bases in the middle. CDR3 coding DNA: TGTGCCAGCAGAGAATACGCGGGGACGGCAGATACGCAGTATTTT. Its translation is CASREYAGTADTQYF.

The chain uses TRBV25-1 and TRBJ2-2; weak D call: TRBD2 (6 bases). The V end was cut by 8 bases, the J end by 3 bases, with 13 bases between. The CDR3 covers 14 residues. The germline CDR1 and CDR2 sequences are MGHDK and SYGVNS. CDR3 residues: CASSSGSDTGELFF. In DNA, the CDR3 is TGTGCCAGCTCGTCCGGGAGTGACACCGGGGAGCTGTTTTTT. The whole variable domain, filled in from reference TRBV25-1 and TRBJ2-2, reads EADIYQTPRYLVIGTGKKITLECSQTMGHDKMYWYQQDPGMELHLIHYSYGVNSTEKGDLSSESTVSRIRTEHFPLTLESARPSHTSQYLCASSSGSDTGELFFGEGSRLTVL.

V gene TRBV5-1 combines with J gene TRBJ1-2; D is unclear. V lost 0 bases and J 4 bases, leaving 19 bases between the germline ends. CDR1 SGHRS and CDR2 YFSETQ come from the germline V gene. This CDR3 region has 17 residues. DNA for the CDR3: TGCGCCAGCAGCTTGGTCGCGGGAGGTCTATCATTCTATGGCTACACCTTC. It translates to CASSLVAGGLSFYGYTF.

The J gene is TRBJ2-6, the V gene TRBV15; a possible D gene is TRBD2 (6 bases). Trimming removed 2 bases from V and 2 bases from J, with 10 bases in between. This CDR3 contains 16 residues. The germline V gene encodes CDR1 LNHNV and CDR2 YYDKDF (reference sequence). The CDR3 DNA reads TGTGCCACCAGCAGACCGGGAGACCCTGGGGCCAACGTCCTGACTTTC. Protein product: CATSRPGDPGANVLTF.

Measured by frequency, this clone is medium-sized (0.01 to 0.1%). This sequence joins TRBV7-2 and TRBJ1-1, with a weak D call TRBD1 (6 bases). V gave up 4 bases and J gave up 1 base, with 16 bases separating them. CDR3 length equals 16 residues. Germline values: CDR1 SGHTA, CDR2 FQGNSA. This chain's CDR3 is CASSSGTGFTNTEAFF. CDR3 DNA sequence: TGTGCCAGCAGCTCCGGAACAGGGTTCACGAACACTGAAGCTTTCTTT.

As regards this clone: An end of the junction differs from the germline gene, which may be a read error. The rearrangement joins TRBV7-7 to TRBJ2-1; 8 bases agree with TRBD1. The CDR3 extends over 14 amino acids. Germline V gene data show CDR1 as SSHAT and CDR2 as FNYEAQ (reference sequence). The CDR3 DNA reads TGTGCTAGCAGCTTTGGGACAGGCGATGGTGAGCAGTTCTTC. Its protein is CASSFGTGDGEQFF.

V is TRBV19 and J is TRBJ2-7, with a tentative D call TRBD2 (5 bases). Germline CDR1 reads LNHDA; CDR2 reads SQIVND (reference sequence). V lost 1 base and J lost 5, with 12 bases in between. The CDR3 sequence is 14 residues long. The CDR3 region has the DNA TGTGCCAGTAGTATAGTCTGGCAGGAGGACGAGCAGTACTTC. It specifies CASSIVWQEDEQYF.

Here the CDR3 DNA reads TGCGCCAGCAGCCAAGGAGGCGAGTATAGCAATCAGCCCCAGCATTTT. Translated, it gives CASSQGGEYSNQPQHF. The V and J genes are TRBV4-1 and TRBJ1-5; D remains unclear. CDR1 is MGHRA, CDR2 YSYEKL, per germline. The length of the CDR3 is 16 residues. Trimming took off 1 base at V and 0 bases at J, with 10 bases between the two ends.

V is TRBV27 and J is TRBJ1-2; TRBD1 matches at 9 bases. The CDR3 extends over 13 amino acids. Looked up from germline, CDR1 is MNHEY and CDR2 is SMNVEV (reference sequence). With V trimmed by 5 bases and J by 8 bases, 6 bases remained unmatched. This chain's CDR3 is CASSPRTGEGYTF. The DNA of the CDR3 is TGTGCCAGCAGTCCCCGGACAGGGGAAGGCTACACCTTC.

The rearrangement uses TRBV11-3 and TRBJ1-5, with unresolved D. This CDR3 has 13 amino acids. CDR1 and CDR2 (germline): SGHNT, YENEEA. V dropped 5 bases and J dropped 7 bases, with 12 bases sitting between them. The CDR3 bases are TGTGCCAGCAGCCCAAGGACGGGACAGCCCCAGCATTTT. It is translated as CASSPRTGQPQHF.

The chain has TRBV7-9 and TRBJ1-2; D gene ambiguous. Trimming cost V 1 base and J 5 bases, with 8 bases left between them. The CDR3 spans 13 residues. Germline CDR1 and CDR2: SEHNR and FQNEAQ (reference sequence). CDR3 sequence (DNA): TGTGCCAGCAGCTTAGGACCCGGGTATGGCTACACCTTC. This translates into CASSLGPGYGYTF.